This record concerns one T cell receptor (beta chain) sequence. Its antigen is not known. The entry originates in a study of beta chain features in type 1 diabetes. Whole-study findings and limits: All four CD4+ subsets of Type 1 diabetes patients contained TCRB CDR3s that were moderately but significantly shorter. Shorter templates may be favored by PCR, equally so in patients and controls. For patients, the naive, central memory and Treg TCRB repertoires appeared more alike than for healthy donors.

Sequencing targeted expressed TCRB transcripts, as all isolated RNA had been reverse transcribed. Libraries were prepared by immunoSEQ multiplex PCR; TCRdb keeps only in-frame clonotypes and omits some of them. Among over 40,000 clones listed, under 65% were seen once. The specimen sequenced was Tregs from blood. The source of this sequence is a woman under 30 in good health.

This chain's CDR3 is CASSPTELAGGYTDTQYF. The DNA of the CDR3 is TGTGCCAGCAGCCCGACTGAGCTAGCGGGAGGATACACAGATACGCAGTATTTT. The chain has TRBV2 and TRBJ2-3; TRBD2 matches at 11 bases. V was pared by 6 bases and J by 2 bases, with 13 bases of the junction left unmatched. Germline loops: CDR1 SNHLY, CDR2 FYNNEI. The CDR3 is 18 amino acids.